These 17 T cell receptor beta chains originate from one sample sequenced in a study of T cell responses to AZD1222 COVID-19 vaccine. Assay used: immunoSEQ multiplex PCR; TCRdb lists only in-frame clones, some missing. The profile shows 150,000 or so clones, more than 85% of them singletons. The source material was peripheral blood, sampled on day 0 of AZD1222 vaccination. All receptors come from an adult in good health.

Only one count was recorded for this clone. The chain links TRBV4-1 to TRBJ1-2; D unclear. V gave up 1 base and J gave up 0 bases, with 9 bases separating them. The CDR3 is made up of 15 amino acids. Per germline, CDR1 MGHRA and CDR2 YSYEKL. The CDR3 spells CASSQAIMANYGYTF. The CDR3 DNA reads as TGCGCCAGCAGCCAAGCCATTATGGCTAACTATGGCTACACCTTC.

V and J are TRBV9 and TRBJ2-3; D is perhaps TRBD2 (6 bases). Trimming took off 2 bases at V and 3 bases at J, with 13 bases between the two ends. The CDR3 is 15 amino acids. CDR1 and CDR2 from the germline V gene are SGDLS and YYNGEE. The CDR3, as DNA: TGTGCCAGCAGCGTCGGAGGGGCATGGACAGATACGCAGTATTTT. This encodes CASSVGGAWTDTQYF.

This sequence joins TRBV6-5 and TRBJ2-5, with TRBD1 identical over 9 bases. The CDR3 consists of 14 residues. CDR1 is MNHEY and CDR2 is SVGAGI in the germline V gene. V shed 7 bases and J 5 bases; nucleotides not matched to a gene: 8. DNA for the CDR3: TGTGCCAGCACTCGTGACAGGGGGAGCGAGACCCAGTACTTC. Protein sequence: CASTRDRGSETQYF.

V and J are TRBV4-1 and TRBJ2-5; either TRBD1 or TRBD2 may supply D (5 bases each). The CDR3 consists of 13 residues. Germline CDR1 MGHRA, CDR2 YSYEKL. Between the trimmed V and J ends, which lost 2 bases and 5 bases, there was a span of 9 bases. The DNA for the CDR3 is TGCGCCAGCAGCCAAACTAGGGGCGAGACCCAGTACTTC. Residues: CASSQTRGETQYF.

This chain uses TRBV18 with TRBJ1-5; D remains unclear. The CDR3 extends over 13 amino acids. The germline gives CDR1 KGHSH, CDR2 LQKENI. V shed 6 bases and J shed 5 bases, with 11 bases lying between them. The CDR3 loop is CASSSSRDQPQHF. Written as DNA, the CDR3 is TGTGCCAGCTCGTCCTCCCGGGATCAGCCCCAGCATTTT.

The chain couples TRBV19 to TRBJ2-3, with TRBD1 as a possible D gene (6 bases). CDR3 size: 14 residues. CDR1 LNHDA and CDR2 SQIVND come from the germline V gene (reference sequence). With 4 bases removed from V and 3 bases from J, the gap between germline ends came to 11 bases. CDR3 DNA sequence: TGTGCCAGTAGTACCTTTACAGGGACAGATACGCAGTATTTT. It translates to CASSTFTGTDTQYF.

This rearrangement joins TRBV7-9 to TRBJ2-6, with unresolved D. CDR3 length: 14 residues. CDR1 SEHNR and CDR2 FQNEAQ come from the germline V gene (reference sequence). Between the trimmed V and J ends, which lost 1 base and 8 bases, there was a span of 9 bases. The CDR3 protein is CASSLGVVSNVLTF. The CDR3 nucleotides are TGTGCCAGCAGCTTAGGGGTGGTGTCCAACGTCCTGACTTTC. Filled out from reference TRBV7-9 and TRBJ2-6, the complete variable domain reads DTGVSQNPRHKITKRGQNVTFRCDPISEHNRLYWYRQTLGQGPEFLTYFQNEAQLEKSRLLSDRFSAERPKGSFSTLEIQRTEQGDSAMYLCASSLGVVSNVLTFGAGSRLTVL.

The chain recombines TRBV5-1 with TRBJ2-7; 7 bases match TRBD1. The germline gives CDR1 SGHRS, CDR2 YFSETQ. The CDR3 is made up of 15 amino acids. V was clipped by 3 bases and J by 4 bases; unmatched bases: 10. The CDR3 reads CASSSNHRGRYEQYF. Here the CDR3 DNA reads TGCGCCAGCAGCTCAAACCACAGGGGCCGTTACGAGCAGTACTTC.

This chain links TRBV11-3 with TRBJ2-7; the D gene is possibly TRBD1 (6 bases). From germline, CDR1 is SGHNT and CDR2 YENEEA. This CDR3 is 15 amino acids long. Deletions cut 5 bases from V and 7 bases from J, with 21 bases between. CDR3: CASSEPFSGQMEQYF. CDR3 nucleotide sequence: TGTGCCAGCAGCGAACCATTCTCCGGACAGATGGAGCAGTACTTC.

The V gene is TRBV30, the J gene TRBJ1-2, with D possibly being TRBD1 (5 bases). V lost 1 base, J lost 4 bases, and 13 bases lay in between. The CDR3 is made up of 14 amino acids. CDR1 is GTSNPN, CDR2 SVGIG, per germline (reference sequence). Here the CDR3 reads CAWSDRHISYGYTF. CDR3 DNA: TGTGCCTGGAGTGACAGGCACATTTCCTATGGCTACACCTTC.

Regarding this clone: At one boundary the junction diverges from the germline segment, which might be a read error. The chain employs TRBV13 and TRBJ1-4, with 9 nucleotides matching TRBD1. CDR3 length equals 15 residues. CDR1 and CDR2 (germline): PRHDT, FYEKMQ (reference sequence). The CDR3 spells CASSLGTGRREKLFF. The CDR3, as DNA: TGTGCCAGCAGCCTAGGGACAGGGAGAAGGGAAAAACTGTTTTTT.

This clone was observed once. The chain carries TRBV5-1 and TRBJ2-5; D is possibly TRBD1 or TRBD2 (5 bases each). The germline V and J ends were trimmed by 2 bases and 7 bases, with 12 bases remaining between them. CDR3 length: 13 residues. Germline CDR1 SGHRS, CDR2 YFSETQ. The CDR3 protein is CASSFGARGTQYF. The DNA for the CDR3 is TGCGCCAGCAGCTTCGGGGCGCGTGGGACCCAGTACTTC.

This sequence joins TRBV7-3 and TRBJ2-1, with 8 bases fitting TRBD2. CDR3 length equals 14 residues. Germline loops: CDR1 SGHTA, CDR2 FQGTGA. V was clipped by 2 bases and J by 8 bases; unmatched bases: 5. CDR3 loop: CASSLAGGPDEQFF. Written as DNA, the CDR3 is TGTGCCAGCAGCTTAGCGGGGGGCCCGGATGAGCAGTTCTTC.

The CDR3 DNA reads as TGTGCCTGGAGTGTACAGTTTTTTCCGAGGACCGGGGAGCTGTTTTTT. As protein: CAWSVQFFPRTGELFF. The rearrangement uses TRBV30 and TRBJ2-2; the D is unclear. V gave up 0 bases and J gave up 5 bases, with 16 bases separating them. The CDR3 covers 16 residues. Germline CDR1 reads GTSNPN; CDR2 reads SVGIG (reference sequence).

The rearrangement links TRBV7-2 to TRBJ2-5; D possibly corresponds to TRBD2 (5 bases). The CDR3 is made up of 13 amino acids. The germline CDR1 and CDR2 sequences are SGHTA and FQGNSA. Trimming removed 10 bases at V and 0 bases at J, with 12 bases between. The CDR3 coding sequence is TGTGCCACCCGGGAACTAGACCAAGAGACCCAGTACTTC. Translated, it gives CATRELDQETQYF.

This clone was observed once. The gene calls are TRBV10-3 and TRBJ2-3; TRBD2 matches at 8 bases. J was trimmed by 4 bases and V by 6 bases; bases with no gene match: 6. Germline V gives CDR1 ENHRY, CDR2 SYGVKD. The CDR3 contains 14 residues. The CDR3 loop is CAISHSGEADTQYF. The CDR3 DNA reads as TGTGCCATCAGCCATAGCGGGGAGGCAGATACGCAGTATTTT.

This clone turned up a few times. The V call is TRBV2, the J call TRBJ1-6, with a weak D call TRBD1 (6 bases). The CDR3 runs to 15 residues. Trimming cost V 5 bases and J 8 bases, with 16 bases left between them. In germline, CDR1 is SNHLY, CDR2 FYNNEI. CDR3 bases: TGTGCCAGCAGTCCCCACAGGGTTCCCGATTCACCCCTCCACTTT. Translating it yields CASSPHRVPDSPLHF.